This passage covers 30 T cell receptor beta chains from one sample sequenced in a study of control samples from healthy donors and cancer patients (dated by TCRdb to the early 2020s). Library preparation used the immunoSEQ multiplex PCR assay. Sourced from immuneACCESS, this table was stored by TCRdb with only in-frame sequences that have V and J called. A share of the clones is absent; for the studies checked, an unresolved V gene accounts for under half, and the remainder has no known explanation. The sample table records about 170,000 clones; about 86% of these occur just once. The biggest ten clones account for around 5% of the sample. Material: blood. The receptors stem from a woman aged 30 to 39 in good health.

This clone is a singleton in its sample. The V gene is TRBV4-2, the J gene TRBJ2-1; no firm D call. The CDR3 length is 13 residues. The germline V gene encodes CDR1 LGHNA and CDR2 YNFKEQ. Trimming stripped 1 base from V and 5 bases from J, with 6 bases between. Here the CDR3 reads CASSQGADNEQFF. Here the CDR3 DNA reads TGTGCCAGCAGCCAAGGAGCAGACAATGAGCAGTTCTTC.

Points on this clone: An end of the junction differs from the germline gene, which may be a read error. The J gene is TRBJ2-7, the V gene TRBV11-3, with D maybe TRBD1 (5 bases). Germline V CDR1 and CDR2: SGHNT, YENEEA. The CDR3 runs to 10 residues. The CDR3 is CAQGSHEQYF. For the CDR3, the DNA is TGTGCCCAGGGCTCCCACGAGCAGTACTTC. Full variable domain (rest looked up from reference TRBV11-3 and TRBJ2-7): EAGVVQSPRYKIIEKKQPVAFWCNPISGHNTLYWYLQNLGQGPELLIRYENEEAVDDSQLPKDRFSAERLKGVDSTLKIQPAELGDSAVYLCAQGSHEQYFGPGTRLTVT.

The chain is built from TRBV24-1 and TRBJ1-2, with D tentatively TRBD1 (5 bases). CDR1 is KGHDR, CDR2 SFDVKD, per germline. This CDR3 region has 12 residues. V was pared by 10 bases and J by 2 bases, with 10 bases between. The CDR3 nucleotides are TGTGCCACTAACGACAGAAACTATGGCTACACCTTC. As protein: CATNDRNYGYTF.

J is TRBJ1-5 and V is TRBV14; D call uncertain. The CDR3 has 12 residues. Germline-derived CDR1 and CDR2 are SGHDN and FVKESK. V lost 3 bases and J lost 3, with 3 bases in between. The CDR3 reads CASSHTNQPQHF. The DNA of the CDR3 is TGTGCCAGCAGCCACACCAATCAGCCCCAGCATTTT.

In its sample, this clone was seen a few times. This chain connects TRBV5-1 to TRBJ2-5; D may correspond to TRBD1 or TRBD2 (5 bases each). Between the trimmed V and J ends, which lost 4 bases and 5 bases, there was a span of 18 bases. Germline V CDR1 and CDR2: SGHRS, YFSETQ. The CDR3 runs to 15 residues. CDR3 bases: TGCGCCAGCAGCCGGACCGGGACCCCGCGGGAGACCCAGTACTTC. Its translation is CASSRTGTPRETQYF.

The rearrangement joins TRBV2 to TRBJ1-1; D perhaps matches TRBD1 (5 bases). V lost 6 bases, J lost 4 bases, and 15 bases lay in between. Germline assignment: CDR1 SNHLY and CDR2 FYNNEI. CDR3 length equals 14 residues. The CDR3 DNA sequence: TGTGCCAGCAGGCCCCGGGAGGGGATCACTGAAGCTTTCTTT. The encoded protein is CASRPREGITEAFF.

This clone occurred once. The CDR3 sequence: CASNLGQGNIQYF. CDR3 coding DNA: TGTGCCAGTAATCTTGGACAGGGCAACATTCAGTACTTC. J is TRBJ2-4 and V is TRBV19, with TRBD1 identical over 8 bases. Germline V gene data show CDR1 as LNHDA and CDR2 as SQIVND (reference sequence). The CDR3 totals 13 residues. V shed 7 bases, J shed 7 bases, and the junction held 6 bases outside the gene matches.

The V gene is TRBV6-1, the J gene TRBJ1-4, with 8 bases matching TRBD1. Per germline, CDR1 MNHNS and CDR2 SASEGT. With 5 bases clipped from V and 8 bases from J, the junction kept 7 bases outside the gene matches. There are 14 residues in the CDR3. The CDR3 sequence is CASSLQGGREKLFF. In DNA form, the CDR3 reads TGTGCCAGCAGTTTACAGGGGGGAAGGGAAAAACTGTTTTTT.

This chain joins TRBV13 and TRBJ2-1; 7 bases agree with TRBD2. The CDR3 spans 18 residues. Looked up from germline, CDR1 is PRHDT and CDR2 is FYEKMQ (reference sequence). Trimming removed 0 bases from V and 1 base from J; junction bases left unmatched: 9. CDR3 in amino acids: CASSLGILASGSYNEQFF. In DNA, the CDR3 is TGTGCCAGCAGCTTAGGAATACTCGCTAGCGGATCCTACAATGAGCAGTTCTTC.

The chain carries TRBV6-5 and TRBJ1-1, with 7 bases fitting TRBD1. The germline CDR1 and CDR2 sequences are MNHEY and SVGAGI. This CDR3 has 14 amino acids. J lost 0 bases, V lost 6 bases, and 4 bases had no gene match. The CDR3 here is CASRRGQMNTEAFF. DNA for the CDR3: TGTGCCAGCAGGAGGGGACAGATGAACACTGAAGCTTTCTTT.

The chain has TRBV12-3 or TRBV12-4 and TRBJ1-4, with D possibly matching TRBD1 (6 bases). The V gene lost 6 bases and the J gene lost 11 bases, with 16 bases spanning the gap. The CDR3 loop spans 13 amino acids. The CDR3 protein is CASRLTGPGKLFF. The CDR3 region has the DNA TGTGCCAGCAGATTGACAGGCCCCGGGAAACTGTTTTTT.

The CDR3 reads CASTPGTFNEKLFF. CDR3 sequence (DNA): TGTGCCAGCACCCCCGGGACATTTAATGAAAAACTGTTTTTT. The J gene is TRBJ1-4, the V gene TRBV28; D might be TRBD1 (6 bases). The length of the CDR3 is 14 residues. V was cut by 7 bases and J by 4 bases, with 13 bases left in between. CDR1 is MDHEN, CDR2 SYDVKM, per germline.

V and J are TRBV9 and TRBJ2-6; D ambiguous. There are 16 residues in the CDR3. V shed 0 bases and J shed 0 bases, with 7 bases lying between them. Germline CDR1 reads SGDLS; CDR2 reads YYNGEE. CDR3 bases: TGTGCCAGCAGCGTAGGTGACTTCTCTGGGGCCAACGTCCTGACTTTC. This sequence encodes CASSVGDFSGANVLTF.

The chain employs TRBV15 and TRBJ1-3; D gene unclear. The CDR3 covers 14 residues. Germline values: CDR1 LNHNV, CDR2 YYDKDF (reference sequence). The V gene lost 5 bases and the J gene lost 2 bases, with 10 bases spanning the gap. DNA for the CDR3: TGTGCCACCAGCCCTAGGTGGCCTGGAAACACCATATATTTT. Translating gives CATSPRWPGNTIYF. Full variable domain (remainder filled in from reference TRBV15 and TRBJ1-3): DAMVIQNPRYQVTQFGKPVTLSCSQTLNHNVMYWYQQKSSQAPKLLFHYYDKDFNNEADTPDNFQSRRPNTSFCFLDIRSPGLGDTAMYLCATSPRWPGNTIYFGEGSWLTVV.

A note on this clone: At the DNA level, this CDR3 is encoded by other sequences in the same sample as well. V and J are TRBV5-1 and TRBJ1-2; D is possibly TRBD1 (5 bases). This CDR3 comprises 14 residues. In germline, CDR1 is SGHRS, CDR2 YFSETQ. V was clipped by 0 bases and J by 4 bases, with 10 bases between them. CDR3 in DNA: TGCGCCAGCAGCTTGGCTGACAGCTCCTATGGCTACACCTTC. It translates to CASSLADSSYGYTF.

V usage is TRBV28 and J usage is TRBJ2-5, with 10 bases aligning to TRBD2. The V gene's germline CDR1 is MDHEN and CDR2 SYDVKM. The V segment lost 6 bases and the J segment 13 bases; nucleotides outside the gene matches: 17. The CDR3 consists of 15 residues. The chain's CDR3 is CASRSTPSGSKGGYF. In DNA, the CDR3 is TGTGCCAGCAGAAGCACACCTAGCGGGAGCAAGGGCGGGTACTTC.

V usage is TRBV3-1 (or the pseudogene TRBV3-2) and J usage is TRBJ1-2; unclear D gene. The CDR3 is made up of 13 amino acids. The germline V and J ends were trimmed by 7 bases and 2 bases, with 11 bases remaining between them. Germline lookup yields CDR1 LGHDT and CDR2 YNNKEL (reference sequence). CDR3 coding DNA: TGTGCCAGCACCCTCAGAGGGAACTATGGCTACACCTTC. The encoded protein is CASTLRGNYGYTF.

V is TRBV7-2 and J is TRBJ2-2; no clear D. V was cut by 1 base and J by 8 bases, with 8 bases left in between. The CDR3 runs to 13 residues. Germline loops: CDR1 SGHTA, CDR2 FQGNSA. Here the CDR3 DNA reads TGTGCCAGCAGCTTAGGGTTCACTGGGGAGCTGTTTTTT. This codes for CASSLGFTGELFF.

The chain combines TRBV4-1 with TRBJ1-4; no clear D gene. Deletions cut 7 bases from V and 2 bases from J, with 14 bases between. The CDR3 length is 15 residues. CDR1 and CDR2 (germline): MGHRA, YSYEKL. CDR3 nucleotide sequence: TGCGCCAGCACCGCAACTCCGGTCACTAATGAAAAACTGTTTTTT. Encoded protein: CASTATPVTNEKLFF.

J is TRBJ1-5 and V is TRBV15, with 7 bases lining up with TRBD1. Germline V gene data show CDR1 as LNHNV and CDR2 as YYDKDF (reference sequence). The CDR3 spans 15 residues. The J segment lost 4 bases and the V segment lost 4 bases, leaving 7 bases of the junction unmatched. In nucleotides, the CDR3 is TGTGCCACCAGCACAACCAGGGGGTTGAATCAGCCCCAGCATTTT. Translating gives CATSTTRGLNQPQHF.

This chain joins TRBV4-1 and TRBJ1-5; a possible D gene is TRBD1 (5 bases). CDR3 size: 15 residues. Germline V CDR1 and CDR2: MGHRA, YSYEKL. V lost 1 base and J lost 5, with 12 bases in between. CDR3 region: CASSQVGLGDQPQHF. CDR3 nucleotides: TGCGCCAGCAGCCAAGTCGGGCTGGGGGATCAGCCCCAGCATTTT.

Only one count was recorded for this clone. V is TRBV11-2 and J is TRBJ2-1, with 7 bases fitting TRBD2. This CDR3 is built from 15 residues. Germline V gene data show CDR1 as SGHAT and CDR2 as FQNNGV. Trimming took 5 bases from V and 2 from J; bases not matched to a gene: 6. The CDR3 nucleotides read TGTGCCAGCAGCCGGTTGGGGGGGACCTACAATGAGCAGTTCTTC. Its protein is CASSRLGGTYNEQFF.

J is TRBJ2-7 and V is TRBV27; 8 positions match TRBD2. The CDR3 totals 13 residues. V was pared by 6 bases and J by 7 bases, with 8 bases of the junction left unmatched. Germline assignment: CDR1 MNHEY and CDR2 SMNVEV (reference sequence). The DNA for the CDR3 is TGTGCCAGCAGCTCTCTAGCGGGTCGTGAGCAGTACTTC. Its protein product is CASSSLAGREQYF.

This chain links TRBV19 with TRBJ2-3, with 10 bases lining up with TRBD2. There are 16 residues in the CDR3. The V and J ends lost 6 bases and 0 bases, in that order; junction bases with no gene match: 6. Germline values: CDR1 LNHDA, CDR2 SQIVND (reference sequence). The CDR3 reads CASRPRLAGSTDTQYF. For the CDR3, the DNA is TGTGCCAGTAGACCACGACTAGCGGGTAGCACAGATACGCAGTATTTT.

CDR3 sequence: CASRRTDLRVSPLHF. The CDR3 nucleotides are TGTGCCAGCAGACGAACGGATTTGCGTGTTTCACCCCTCCACTTT. The chain is built from TRBV6-5 and TRBJ1-6; D remains unclear. Trimming shortened V by 6 bases and J by 9 bases, and 18 bases separated the two germline ends. Germline CDR1 and CDR2: MNHEY and SVGAGI. The CDR3 covers 15 residues.

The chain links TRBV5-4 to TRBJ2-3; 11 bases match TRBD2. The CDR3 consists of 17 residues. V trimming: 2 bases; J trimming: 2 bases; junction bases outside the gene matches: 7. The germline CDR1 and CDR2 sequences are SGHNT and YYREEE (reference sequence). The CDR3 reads CASSLTSGRRVTDTQYF. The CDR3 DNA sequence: TGTGCCAGCAGCTTAACTAGCGGGAGAAGGGTCACAGATACGCAGTATTTT.

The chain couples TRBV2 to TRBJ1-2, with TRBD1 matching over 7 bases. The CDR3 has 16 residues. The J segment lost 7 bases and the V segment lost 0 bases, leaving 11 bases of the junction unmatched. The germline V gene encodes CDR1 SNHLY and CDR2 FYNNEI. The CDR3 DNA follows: TGTGCCAGCAGTGAAGCGACAGGGCGTAAAGTGAGTGGCTACACCTTC. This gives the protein CASSEATGRKVSGYTF.

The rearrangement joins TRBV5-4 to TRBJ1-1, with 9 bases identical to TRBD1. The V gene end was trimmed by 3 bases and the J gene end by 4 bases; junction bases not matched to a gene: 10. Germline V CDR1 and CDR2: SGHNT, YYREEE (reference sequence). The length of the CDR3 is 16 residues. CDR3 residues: CASSSRAGQGVTEAFF. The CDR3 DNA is TGTGCCAGCAGCTCTCGGGCGGGACAGGGAGTCACTGAAGCTTTCTTT.

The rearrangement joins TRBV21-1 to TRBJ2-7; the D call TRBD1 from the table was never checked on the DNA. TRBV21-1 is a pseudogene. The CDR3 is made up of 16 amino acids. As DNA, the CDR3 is TGTGCCAGCAGCAGAACTTCCGGGACACTGACCTACGAGCAGTACTTC. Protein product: CASSRTSGTLTYEQYF.

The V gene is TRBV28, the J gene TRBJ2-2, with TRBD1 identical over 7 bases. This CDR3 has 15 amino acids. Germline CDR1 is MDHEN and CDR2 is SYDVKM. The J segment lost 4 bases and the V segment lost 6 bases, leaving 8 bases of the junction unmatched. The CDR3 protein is CASRPTTGVTGELFF. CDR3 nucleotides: TGTGCCAGCAGACCTACCACAGGGGTCACCGGGGAGCTGTTTTTT.